This record looks at one TCR beta chain sequence and its context. The sample is drawn from a study of blood T cell repertoires in COVID-19. As for the study in general: COVID-19 samples collected from the United States, Italy and Spain covered acute and convalescent phases. T cells, B-cell-depleted T cells, or PBMCs provided the cDNA or gDNA that served as material.

Study processing details: The assay estimated nucleated cells by amplifying reference gene primers. Here immunoSEQ multiplex PCR was the method, and the copy in TCRdb shows in-frame clones only, minus some. The V and J calls and the clone size are those of that table, but D and trimming were determined from the DNA. The sample lists approximately 410,000 clones; 75% to 90% were seen once. The CDR3 runs to 14 residues. The germline CDR1 and CDR2 sequences are LNHNV and YYDKDF (reference sequence). V lost 1 base to trimming and J lost 8 bases, with 11 bases between them. The sequence derives from a woman in her thirties with active or convalescent COVID-19. The sample was peripheral blood. V usage is TRBV15 and J usage is TRBJ1-4; tentative D call: TRBD1 (6 bases). The CDR3 loop reads CATSRAATGEKLFF. Here the CDR3 DNA reads TGTGCCACCAGCAGAGCTGCGACAGGAGAAAAACTGTTTTTT.